This T cell receptor (beta chain) was identified during a study of T cells in Graves' hyperthyroidism and ophthalmopathy. At least ten counts were recorded for this clonotype. Regions amplified from RNA transcripts were the TCR beta CDR3 regions. The primer set for the first-round RT-PCR of the TCR CDR3 was HTBI. TCRdb independently ran MiXCR on the multiplex PCR reads; one entry per CDR3 protein. The table lists around 340,000 distinct CDR3 sequences, around a fifth of them singletons. This receptor was identified in a woman in her forties or fifties with Graves' hyperthyroidism. The sequencing sample was made of blood.

Written as DNA, the CDR3 is TGTGCCAGCAGTTATTCCGGGACAGGGGCAGAGACCCAGTACTTC. Its protein product is CASSYSGTGAETQYF. The genes are TRBV6-1 and TRBJ2-5; 10 bases match TRBD1. In germline, CDR1 is MNHNS, CDR2 SASEGT. V gave up 5 bases and J gave up 4 bases; unmatched junction bases: 7. The CDR3 has 15 amino acids.